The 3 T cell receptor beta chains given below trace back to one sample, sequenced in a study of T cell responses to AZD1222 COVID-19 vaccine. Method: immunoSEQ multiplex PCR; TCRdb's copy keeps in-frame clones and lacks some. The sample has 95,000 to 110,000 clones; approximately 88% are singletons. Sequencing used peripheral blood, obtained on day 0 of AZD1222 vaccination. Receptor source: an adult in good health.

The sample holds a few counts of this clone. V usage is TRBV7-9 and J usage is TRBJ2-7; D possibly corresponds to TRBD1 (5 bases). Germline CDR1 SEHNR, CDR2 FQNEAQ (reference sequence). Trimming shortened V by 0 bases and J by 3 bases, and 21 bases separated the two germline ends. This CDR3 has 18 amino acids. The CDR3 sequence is CASSLALRDEPNVYEQYF. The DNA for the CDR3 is TGTGCCAGCAGCTTAGCGCTCAGGGATGAACCAAATGTCTACGAGCAGTACTTC.

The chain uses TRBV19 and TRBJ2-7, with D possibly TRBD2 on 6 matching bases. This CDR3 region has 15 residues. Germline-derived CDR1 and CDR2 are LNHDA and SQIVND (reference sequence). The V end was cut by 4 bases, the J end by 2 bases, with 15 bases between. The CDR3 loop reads CASSSRNGGTYEQYF. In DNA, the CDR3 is TGTGCCAGTAGTAGCCGCAATGGGGGGACCTACGAGCAGTACTTC.

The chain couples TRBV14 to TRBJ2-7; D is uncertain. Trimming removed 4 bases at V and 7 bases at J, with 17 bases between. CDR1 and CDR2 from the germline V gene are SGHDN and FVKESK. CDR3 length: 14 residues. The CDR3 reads CASSLSVAIGEQYF. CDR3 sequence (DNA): TGTGCCAGCAGCCTTTCGGTCGCCATTGGTGAGCAGTACTTC.